This T cell receptor beta chain was identified during a study of blood T cells in healthy people across ages. The CDR3 extends over 16 amino acids. V lost 8 bases and J 4 bases, leaving 22 bases between the germline ends. CDR1 is MDHEN, CDR2 SYDVKM, per germline. For the second PCR, which ran for about 7 to 12 cycles, a sample-barcoded 5' primer and a J-beta primer mix were used. Each CDR3 protein gets one entry after TCRdb re-called the 5' RACE reads with MiXCR. This table has around 750,000 distinct CDR3 sequences, about 55% appearing once. V is TRBV28 and J is TRBJ2-3, with D possibly being TRBD2 (6 bases). The TCR sequence derives from a man at least 80 years old in good health. Sequencing used blood. DNA of the CDR3: TGTGCCAGCTCATTCCCGGGACTCCTAGACTCAGATACGCAGTATTTT. As protein: CASSFPGLLDSDTQYF. Using reference TRBV28 and TRBJ2-3 for the parts outside the CDR3, the full variable domain is DVKVTQSSRYLVKRTGEKVFLECVQDMDHENMFWYRQDPGLGLRLIYFSYDVKMKEKGDIPEGYSVSREKKERFSLILESASTNQTSMYLCASSFPGLLDSDTQYFGPGTRLTVL.